This paragraph reports one TCR beta chain. V dropped 0 bases and J dropped 3 bases, with 11 bases sitting between them. The CDR3 sequence is 15 residues long. Germline assignment: CDR1 SGHDT and CDR2 YYEEEE. This entry comes from a study of human T cells and chemical hapten exposure. TCRdb reprocessed the RACE reads with MiXCR, giving one entry per CDR3 protein. The data show approximately 100,000 distinct CDR3 sequences, 9.5% to 12% seen once. Time point in this sample: patch test 1, 2 weeks after DPC sensitization. Treatment denoted: therapeutic diphenylcyclopropenone sensitization with weekly scalp DPC.

This TCR derives from a woman in her thirties or forties with alopecia areata. Some clones in this sample may be carry-over from other donors' samples. The J gene is TRBJ2-3, the V gene TRBV5-6, with a tentative D call TRBD2 (6 bases). The source was whole blood, collected in connection with sensitization to the hapten diphenylcyclopropenone (DPC). DNA of the CDR3: TGTGCCAGCAGCTTGGTCGGGAGTGCAACAGATACGCAGTATTTT. It is translated as CASSLVGSATDTQYF.